The rows below give T cell receptor beta chains drawn from one sample of a study of shared clonotypes between healthy human individuals. Sequencing was performed with immunoSEQ multiplex PCR; in TCRdb, only in-frame clones are kept and a portion is missing. The sample records about half a million clones, 70% to 80% being singletons. Material: PBMCs. These receptors were taken from a woman aged 40 to 55 in good health. Some clones in this sample may be carry-over from other donors' samples. CDR3s include the opening cysteine and the closing phenylalanine or tryptophan. A D gene is named only where the DNA matches it firmly. Some rows mark clone size as missing; the rest say once, few, many or name a class of expanded clone.

V gene	D gene	clone size	J gene	CDR3 DNA	CDR3 protein
TRBV7-3	TRBD2	NA	TRBJ2-1	TGTGCCAGCAGCCCCTCCGGGACTAGCGGGATCTATGAGCAGTTCTTC	CASSPSGTSGIYEQFF
TRBV7-6	NA	NA	TRBJ2-2	TGTGCCAGCAGCTTAGCCTACGGACTGGGAACCGGGGAGCTGTTTTTT	CASSLAYGLGTGELFF
TRBV28	TRBD1	NA	TRBJ2-7	TGTGCCAGCAGTTTATTTGTGGGGACAGGGGGATACGAGCAGTACTTC	CASSLFVGTGGYEQYF
TRBV2	NA	NA	TRBJ2-7	TGTGCCAGCAGTGAAGCGCACCGGGGGCCGTTATTTCACCACGAGCAGTACTTC	CASSEAHRGPLFHHEQYF
TRBV6-1	NA	NA	TRBJ1-4	TGTGCCAGCAGCAGAGTAAAAAATGAAAAACTGTTTTTT	CASSRVKNEKLFF
TRBV27	NA	NA	TRBJ1-5	TGTGCCAGCAGTCCAGGGACTGTCAATCAGCCCCAGCATTTT	CASSPGTVNQPQHF
TRBV5-6	NA	many	TRBJ2-1	TGTGCCAGCAGCGTTGCATGGAACACTGGGCAGTTCTTC	CASSVAWNTGQFF
TRBV7-8	TRBD2	NA	TRBJ2-1	TGTGCCAGCAGCTCACGAAGGCTAGCGGGAAAGGAGCAGTTCTTC	CASSSRRLAGKEQFF
TRBV7-9	NA	NA	TRBJ1-2	TGTGCCAGCATGGGACAAAACGGGTATGGCTACACCTTC	CASMGQNGYGYTF
TRBV30	TRBD1	many	TRBJ2-7	TGTGCCGCACCCAGGACAGGGATCTCCTACGAGCAGTACTTC	CAAPRTGISYEQYF
TRBV4-1	TRBD1	NA	TRBJ1-3	TGCGCCAGCAGCCGGGACAGACGAGCTGGAAACACCATATATTTT	CASSRDRRAGNTIYF
TRBV2	NA	NA	TRBJ2-7	TGTGCCAGCACGATGACAGAGTCGGTTAACGAGCAGTACTTC	CASTMTESVNEQYF
TRBV28	TRBD1	NA	TRBJ2-5	TGTGCCAGCAGTTCAGGTACAGGGGGCGGGGAGACCCAGTACTTC	CASSSGTGGGETQYF
TRBV29-1	TRBD2	NA	TRBJ2-1	TGCAGCGTCGCCCAGAGACTAGCCCGCTACAATGAGCAGTTCTTC	CSVAQRLARYNEQFF
TRBV7-2	NA	NA	TRBJ1-1	TGTGCCAGCAGCCTTGGGGTAGCTGGTGAAGCTTTCTTT	CASSLGVAGEAFF
TRBV11-2	NA	NA	TRBJ2-2	TGTGCCAGCAGCTTAGCGGACAGCCTACCGAACACCGGGGAGCTGTTTTTT	CASSLADSLPNTGELFF
TRBV2	NA	NA	TRBJ2-3	TGTGCCAGCAGTGGGGTGGCGGGACACCGCACAGATACGCAGTATTTT	CASSGVAGHRTDTQYF
TRBV5-8	NA	NA	TRBJ2-3	TGTGCCAGCAGCGGGCGAGGGGGCGCGGGAACAGATACGCAGTATTTT	CASSGRGGAGTDTQYF
TRBV30	TRBD2	NA	TRBJ2-7	TGTGCCTGGGCGATCCCGGGACTAGTGTCCTACGAGCAGTACTTC	CAWAIPGLVSYEQYF
TRBV15	TRBD2	NA	TRBJ2-1	TGTGCCACCAGCAGATTGACTAGCGGGATAATCAATGAGCAGTTCTTC	CATSRLTSGIINEQFF
TRBV7-8	TRBD2	NA	TRBJ2-2	TGTGCCAGCGTTAGGACTAGCGGGAGGTTGAACACCGGGGAGCTGTTTTTT	CASVRTSGRLNTGELFF
TRBV4-3	NA	NA	TRBJ2-7	TGCGCCAGCAGCCATCTATGTGCAGGGCCCACCTCCTACGAGCAGTACTTC	CASSHLCAGPTSYEQYF
TRBV30	NA	few	TRBJ1-5	TGTGCCTGGAGTGGCAGGGGAGATCAGCCCCAGCATTTT	CAWSGRGDQPQHF
TRBV7-2	NA	few	TRBJ2-1	TGTGCCAGCAGCTTAAGTGGGAGTGAGCAGTTCTTC	CASSLSGSEQFF
TRBV28	TRBD1	many	TRBJ2-7	TGTGCCAGCAGTGGACAGGGAACCACTCTCCCCCACGAGCAGTACTTC	CASSGQGTTLPHEQYF
TRBV18	NA	NA	TRBJ2-2	TGTGCCAGCTCACCCCCTAGCGTGAACACCGGGGAGCTGTTTTTT	CASSPPSVNTGELFF
TRBV7-3	TRBD2	NA	TRBJ2-1	TGTGCCAGCAGCTTAACCGGGACTAGCTCCTACAATGAGCAGTTCTTC	CASSLTGTSSYNEQFF